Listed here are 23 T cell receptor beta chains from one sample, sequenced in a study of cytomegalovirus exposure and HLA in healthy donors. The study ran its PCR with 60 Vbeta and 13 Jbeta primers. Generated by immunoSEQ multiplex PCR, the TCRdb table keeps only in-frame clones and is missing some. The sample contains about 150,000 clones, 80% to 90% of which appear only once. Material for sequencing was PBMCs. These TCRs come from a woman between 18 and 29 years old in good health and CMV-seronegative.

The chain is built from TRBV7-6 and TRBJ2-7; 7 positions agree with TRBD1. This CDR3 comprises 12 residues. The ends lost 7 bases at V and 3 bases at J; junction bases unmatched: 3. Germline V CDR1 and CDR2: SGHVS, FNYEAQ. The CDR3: CASTTGDYEQYF. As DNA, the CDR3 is TGTGCCAGCACCACAGGGGACTACGAGCAGTACTTC.

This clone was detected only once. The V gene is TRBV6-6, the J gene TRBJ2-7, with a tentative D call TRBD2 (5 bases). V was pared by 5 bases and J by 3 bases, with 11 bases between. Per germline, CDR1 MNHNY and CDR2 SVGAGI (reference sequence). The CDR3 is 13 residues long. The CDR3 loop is CASSPRALYEQYF. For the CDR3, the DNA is TGTGCCAGCAGTCCGCGGGCCCTCTACGAGCAGTACTTC.

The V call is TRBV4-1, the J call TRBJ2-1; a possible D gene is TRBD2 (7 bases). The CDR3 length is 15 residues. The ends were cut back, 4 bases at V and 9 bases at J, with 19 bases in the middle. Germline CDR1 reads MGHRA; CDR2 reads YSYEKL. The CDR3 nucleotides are TGCGCCAGCAGCCGGGAGGGGGGGCCCAATCGTGAGCAGTTCTTC. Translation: CASSREGGPNREQFF.

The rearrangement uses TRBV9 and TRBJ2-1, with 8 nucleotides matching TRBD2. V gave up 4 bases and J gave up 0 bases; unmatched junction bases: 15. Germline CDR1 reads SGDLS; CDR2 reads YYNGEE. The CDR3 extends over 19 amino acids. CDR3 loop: CASSMSGRPLLSSYNEQFF. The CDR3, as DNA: TGTGCCAGCAGCATGAGCGGGAGACCTCTTTTGAGCTCCTACAATGAGCAGTTCTTC.

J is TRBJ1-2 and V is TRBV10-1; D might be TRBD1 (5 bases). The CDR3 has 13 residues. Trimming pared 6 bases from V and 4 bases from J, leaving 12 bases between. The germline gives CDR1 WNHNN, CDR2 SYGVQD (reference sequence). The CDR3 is CASSQGLLYGYTF. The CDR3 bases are TGCGCCAGCAGCCAGGGACTGCTCTATGGCTACACCTTC.

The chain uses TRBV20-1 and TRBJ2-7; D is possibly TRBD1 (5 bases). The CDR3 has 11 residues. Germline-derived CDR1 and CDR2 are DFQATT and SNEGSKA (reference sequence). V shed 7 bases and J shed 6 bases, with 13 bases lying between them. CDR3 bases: TGCAGTGGAAGGAGTGGGGCCGAGCAGTACTTC. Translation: CSGRSGAEQYF.

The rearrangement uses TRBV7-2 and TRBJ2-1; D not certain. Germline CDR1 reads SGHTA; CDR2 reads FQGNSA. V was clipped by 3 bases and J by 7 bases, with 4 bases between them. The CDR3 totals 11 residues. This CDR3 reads CASSFQNEQFF. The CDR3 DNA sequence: TGTGCCAGCAGCTTCCAGAATGAGCAGTTCTTC.

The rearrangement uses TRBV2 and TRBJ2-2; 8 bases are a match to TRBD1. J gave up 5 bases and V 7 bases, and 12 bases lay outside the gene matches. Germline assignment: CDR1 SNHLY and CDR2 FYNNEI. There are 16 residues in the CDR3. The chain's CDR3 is CASIGPRQGLTGELFF. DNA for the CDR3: TGTGCCAGCATTGGGCCCCGACAGGGGCTAACCGGGGAGCTGTTTTTT.

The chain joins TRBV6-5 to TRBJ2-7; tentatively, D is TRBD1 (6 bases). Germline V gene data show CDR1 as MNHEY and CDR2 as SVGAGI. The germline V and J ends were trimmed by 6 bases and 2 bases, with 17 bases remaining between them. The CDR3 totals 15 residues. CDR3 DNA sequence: TGTGCCAGCAGGCAACAGGGTACGGGCCCCTACGAGCAGTACTTC. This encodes CASRQQGTGPYEQYF.

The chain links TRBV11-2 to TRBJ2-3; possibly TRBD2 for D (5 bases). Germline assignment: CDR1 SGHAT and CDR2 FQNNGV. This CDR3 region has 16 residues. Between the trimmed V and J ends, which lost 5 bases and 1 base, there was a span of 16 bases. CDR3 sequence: CASSADGLEGTDTQYF. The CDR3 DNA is TGTGCCAGCAGCGCGGACGGATTGGAGGGCACAGATACGCAGTATTTT. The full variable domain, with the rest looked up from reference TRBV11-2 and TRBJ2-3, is EAGVAQSPRYKIIEKRQSVAFWCNPISGHATLYWYQQILGQGPKLLIQFQNNGVVDDSQLPKDRFSAERLKGVDSTLKIQPAKLEDSAVYLCASSADGLEGTDTQYFGPGTRLTVL.

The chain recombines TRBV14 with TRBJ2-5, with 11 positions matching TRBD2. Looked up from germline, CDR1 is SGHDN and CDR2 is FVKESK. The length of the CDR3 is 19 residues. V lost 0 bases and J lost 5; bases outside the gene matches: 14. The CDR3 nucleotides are TGTGCCAGCAGCCAAGATCTCCGGCTAGCGGGAGGTCTTTTCGAGACCCAGTACTTC. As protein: CASSQDLRLAGGLFETQYF.

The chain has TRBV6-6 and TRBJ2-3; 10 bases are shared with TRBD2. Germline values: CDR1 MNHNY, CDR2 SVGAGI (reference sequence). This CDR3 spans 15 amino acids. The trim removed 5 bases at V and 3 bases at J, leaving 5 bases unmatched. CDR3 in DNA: TGTGCCAGCAGTCCTAGCGGGAGAGGGACAGATACGCAGTATTTT. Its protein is CASSPSGRGTDTQYF.

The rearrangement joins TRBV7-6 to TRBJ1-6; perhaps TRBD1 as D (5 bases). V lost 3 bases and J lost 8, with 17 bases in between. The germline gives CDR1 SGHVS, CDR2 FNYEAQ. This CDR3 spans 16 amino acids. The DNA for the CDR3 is TGTGCCAGCAGCTTCTCCGGCGGCGGAGGGGATTCACCCCTCCACTTT. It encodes CASSFSGGGGDSPLHF.

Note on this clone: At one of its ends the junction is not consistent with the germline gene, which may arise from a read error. The CDR3: CVSSLSSAGSNYGYTF. In nucleotides, the CDR3 is TGTGTCAGCAGCTTATCTTCGGCAGGCTCTAACTATGGCTACACCTTC. This chain joins TRBV7-2 and TRBJ1-2; D unclear. The CDR3 is made up of 16 amino acids. Germline V gene lookup returns CDR1 SGHTA and CDR2 FQGNSA.

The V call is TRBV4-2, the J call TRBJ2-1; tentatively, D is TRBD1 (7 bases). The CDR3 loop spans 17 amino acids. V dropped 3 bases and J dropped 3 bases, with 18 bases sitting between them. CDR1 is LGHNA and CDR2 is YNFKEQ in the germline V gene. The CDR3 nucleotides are TGTGCCAGCAGCCATCCCGGTGCAGGGGGGAGCTACAATGAGCAGTTCTTC. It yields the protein CASSHPGAGGSYNEQFF.

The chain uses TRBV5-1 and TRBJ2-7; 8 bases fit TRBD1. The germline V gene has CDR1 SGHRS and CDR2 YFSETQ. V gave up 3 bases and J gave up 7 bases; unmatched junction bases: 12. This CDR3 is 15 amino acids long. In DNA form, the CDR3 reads TGCGCCAGCAGCTCAAACGGACAGGGCCGAGGGGAGCAGTACTTC. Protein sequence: CASSSNGQGRGEQYF.

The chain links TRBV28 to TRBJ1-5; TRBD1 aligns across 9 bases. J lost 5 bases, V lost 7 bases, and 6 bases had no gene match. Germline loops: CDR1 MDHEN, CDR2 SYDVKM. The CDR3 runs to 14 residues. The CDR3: CASNSGQGDQPQHF. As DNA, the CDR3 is TGTGCCAGCAACTCGGGACAGGGCGATCAGCCCCAGCATTTT.

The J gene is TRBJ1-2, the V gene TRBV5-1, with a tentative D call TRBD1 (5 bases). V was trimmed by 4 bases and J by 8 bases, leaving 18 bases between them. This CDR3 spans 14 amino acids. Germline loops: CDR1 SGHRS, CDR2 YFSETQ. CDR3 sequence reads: CASSPDRGLPGYTF. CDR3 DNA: TGCGCCAGCAGCCCCGACAGAGGTTTACCGGGCTACACCTTC.

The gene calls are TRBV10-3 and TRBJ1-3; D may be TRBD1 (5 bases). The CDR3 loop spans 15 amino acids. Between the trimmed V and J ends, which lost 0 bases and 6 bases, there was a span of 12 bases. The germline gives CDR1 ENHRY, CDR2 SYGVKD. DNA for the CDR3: TGTGCCATCAGTGAGTCACAGGTTGGAGAAAACACCATATATTTT. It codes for CAISESQVGENTIYF.

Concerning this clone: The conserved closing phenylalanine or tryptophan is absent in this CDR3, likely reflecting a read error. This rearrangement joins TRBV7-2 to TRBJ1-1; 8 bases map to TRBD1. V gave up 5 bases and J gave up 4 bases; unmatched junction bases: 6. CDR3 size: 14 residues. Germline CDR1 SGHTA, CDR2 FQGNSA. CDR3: CASSIQGDRTEAFL. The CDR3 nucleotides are TGTGCCAGCAGCATACAGGGGGATCGCACTGAAGCTTTCCTT.

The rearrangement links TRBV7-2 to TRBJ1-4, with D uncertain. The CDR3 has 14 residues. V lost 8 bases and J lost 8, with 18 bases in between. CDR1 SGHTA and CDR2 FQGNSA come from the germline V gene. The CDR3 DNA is TGTGCCAGCCAGACTAGGGCTGGGATCGAAAAACTGTTTTTT. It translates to CASQTRAGIEKLFF.

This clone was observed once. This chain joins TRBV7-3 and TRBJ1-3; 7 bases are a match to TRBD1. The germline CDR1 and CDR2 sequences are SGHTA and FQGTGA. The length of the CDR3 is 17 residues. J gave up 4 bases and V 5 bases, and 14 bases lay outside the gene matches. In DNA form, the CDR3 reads TGTGCCAGCAGCCCCAACCCCTTGGACAGGTTCGGAAACACCATATATTTT. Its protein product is CASSPNPLDRFGNTIYF.

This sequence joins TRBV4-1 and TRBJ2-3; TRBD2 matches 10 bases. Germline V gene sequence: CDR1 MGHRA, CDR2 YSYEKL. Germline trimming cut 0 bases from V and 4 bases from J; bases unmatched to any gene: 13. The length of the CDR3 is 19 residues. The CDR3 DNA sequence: TGCGCCAGCAGCCAAGATCGGATTGCAGCGGGGGGGCCAGCAGATACGCAGTATTTT. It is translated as CASSQDRIAAGGPADTQYF.